The 21 T cell receptor beta chains presented below share a single source sample, sequenced in a study of cytotoxic CD8 clonotypes in ibrutinib-treated CLL. Generated by immunoSEQ multiplex PCR, the TCRdb table keeps only in-frame clones and is missing some. The table lists roughly 160,000 clones, 84% of them singletons. The source was PBMCs, collected after 24 months of ibrutinib treatment. These receptor sequences come from a human donor with chronic lymphocytic leukemia.

The chain uses TRBV18 and TRBJ1-4, with a possible D match to TRBD1 (6 bases). This CDR3 comprises 15 residues. V lost 5 bases, J lost 5 bases, and 15 bases lay in between. Looked up from germline, CDR1 is KGHSH and CDR2 is LQKENI. Written as DNA, the CDR3 is TGTGCCAGCTCATCCGAGTGGGGGCTCAATGAAAAACTGTTTTTT. Translated: CASSSEWGLNEKLFF.

The V call is TRBV19, the J call TRBJ2-1; either TRBD1 or TRBD2 may supply D (5 bases each). Germline V CDR1 and CDR2: LNHDA, SQIVND (reference sequence). V was clipped by 4 bases and J by 2 bases, with 12 bases between them. The CDR3 extends over 15 amino acids. CDR3 sequence reads: CASSTYGTTYNEQFF. The CDR3, as DNA: TGTGCCAGTAGTACCTACGGGACCACCTACAATGAGCAGTTCTTC.

The CDR3 DNA reads as TGTGCCAGCAGCTCTAGCGGGAGGGCCCCCGGGGAGCTGTTTTTT. Amino acid sequence: CASSSSGRAPGELFF. The gene calls are TRBV11-2 and TRBJ2-2, with 12 bases aligning to TRBD2. With 4 bases clipped from V and 6 bases from J, the junction kept 3 bases outside the gene matches. Per the germline V gene, CDR1 is SGHAT and CDR2 is FQNNGV. This CDR3 contains 15 residues.

The chain recombines TRBV5-1 with TRBJ2-3, with D hard to call. V gave up 1 base and J gave up 2 bases, with 11 bases separating them. The germline CDR1 and CDR2 sequences are SGHRS and YFSETQ. The CDR3 totals 15 residues. CDR3 DNA: TGCGCCAGCAGCTTGCAGCAGGCCTCCACAGATACGCAGTATTTT. Its translation is CASSLQQASTDTQYF.

The chain recombines TRBV29-1 with TRBJ2-7; no firm D call. The CDR3 contains 12 residues. V was clipped by 7 bases and J by 2 bases, with 12 bases between them. CDR1 is SQVTM, CDR2 ANQGSEA, per germline. This CDR3 reads CSASDQTYEQYF. Written as DNA, the CDR3 is TGCAGCGCCTCGGACCAGACCTACGAGCAGTACTTC.

Judged by abundance, this clone is medium-sized. The chain recombines TRBV21-1 with TRBJ1-2; whether TRBD1, the table's D call, matches the DNA was not checked. TRBV21-1 is a documented pseudogene. The CDR3 length is 15 residues. The CDR3 DNA follows: TGTGCCACCGATATTGCCAGGGATAGGAACTATGGCTACACCTTC. Protein sequence: CATDIARDRNYGYTF.

The CDR3 region is CASRNPRGGETQYF. The CDR3 DNA reads TGTGCCAGCAGAAACCCGAGGGGAGGAGAGACCCAGTACTTC. This chain uses TRBV6-5 with TRBJ2-5; D is possibly TRBD2 (6 bases). This CDR3 spans 14 amino acids. Germline assignment: CDR1 MNHEY and CDR2 SVGAGI. V lost 6 bases and J 4 bases, leaving 15 bases between the germline ends.

With regard to this clone: Mismatch with germline at one junction end may stem from a read error. The CDR3 DNA reads as TGTGCTAGCAGCCAGACGGGCGGGGAGCTGTTTTTT. Translating it yields CASSQTGGELFF. The genes are TRBV7-7 and TRBJ2-2; D ambiguous. CDR1 is SSHAT and CDR2 is FNYEAQ in the germline V gene (reference sequence). The CDR3 spans 12 residues.

The gene calls are TRBV25-1 and TRBJ2-1, with 10 nucleotides matching TRBD2. The length of the CDR3 is 13 residues. With V trimmed by 5 bases and J by 6 bases, 1 base remained unmatched. CDR1 and CDR2 (germline): MGHDK, SYGVNS. In DNA form, the CDR3 reads TGTGCCAGCAGTCGGACTAGCGGCAATGAGCAGTTCTTC. This translates into CASSRTSGNEQFF.

The chain is built from TRBV2 and TRBJ2-1; TRBD2 matches 15 bases. The CDR3 has 18 residues. The J segment lost 2 bases and the V segment lost 5 bases, leaving 7 bases of the junction unmatched. Per the germline V gene, CDR1 is SNHLY and CDR2 is FYNNEI. CDR3 coding DNA: TGTGCCAGCAGTCGAAGGGGACTAGCGGGGGGCCCCTACAATGAGCAGTTCTTC. Translated, it gives CASSRRGLAGGPYNEQFF. Supplemented by reference TRBV2 and TRBJ2-1, the full variable domain reads EPEVTQTPSHQVTQMGQEVILRCVPISNHLYFYWYRQILGQKVEFLVSFYNNEISEKSEIFDDQFSVERPDGSNFTLKIRSTKLEDSAMYFCASSRRGLAGGPYNEQFFGPGTRLTVL.

The V gene is TRBV6-5, the J gene TRBJ1-6, with TRBD1 identical over 9 bases. Germline CDR1 is MNHEY and CDR2 is SVGAGI. The ends lost 2 bases at V and 11 bases at J; junction bases unmatched: 10. This CDR3 is built from 16 residues. The CDR3 coding sequence is TGTGCCAGCAGTTACCTGTCCGGGACAGGGAGTACACCCCTCCACTTT. It specifies CASSYLSGTGSTPLHF.

A remark on this clone: The sample contains more than one DNA sequence encoding this CDR3. The chain combines TRBV5-1 with TRBJ1-2; possibly TRBD1 for D (5 bases). The length of the CDR3 is 14 residues. The ends were cut back, 0 bases at V and 4 bases at J, with 10 bases in the middle. Per germline, CDR1 SGHRS and CDR2 YFSETQ. The CDR3 protein is CASSLAGTLYGYTF. The CDR3 DNA is TGCGCCAGCAGCTTGGCCGGGACCCTCTATGGCTACACCTTC.

V and J are TRBV28 and TRBJ2-7, with D uncertain. Trimming took 2 bases from V and 0 from J, leaving 8 bases between them. The germline V gene has CDR1 MDHEN and CDR2 SYDVKM. The CDR3 is made up of 14 amino acids. The CDR3 bases are TGTGCCAGCAGTTTAGTGGGCCCCTCCTACGAGCAGTACTTC. Residues: CASSLVGPSYEQYF.

The chain combines TRBV2 with TRBJ2-7, with a tentative D call TRBD2 (5 bases). The length of the CDR3 is 14 residues. V was clipped by 8 bases and J by 2 bases, with 16 bases between them. Per germline, CDR1 SNHLY and CDR2 FYNNEI. CDR3 DNA: TGTGCCAGCCAGCGAACGGGAACCCCCTACGAGCAGTACTTC. Translated: CASQRTGTPYEQYF.

Turning to this clone: Relative to the germline gene, one junction end is altered; a read error may explain this. The rearrangement uses TRBV5-1 and TRBJ1-2; 7 bases line up with TRBD1. CDR1 is SGHRS, CDR2 YFSETQ, per germline. The CDR3 extends over 12 amino acids. This CDR3 is CASSELTGPTVF. Written as DNA, the CDR3 is TGCGCCAGCAGCGAGCTGACAGGGCCGACTGTCTTC.

The chain is built from TRBV7-3 and TRBJ2-1; TRBD2 matches 9 bases. Per germline, CDR1 SGHTA and CDR2 FQGTGA. V shed 2 bases and J 0 bases; nucleotides not matched to a gene: 2. The CDR3 is 16 residues long. CDR3 in DNA: TGTGCCAGCAGCTTAGCTAGCGGGGTCTCCTACAATGAGCAGTTCTTC. Translation gives CASSLASGVSYNEQFF. Drawing the rest from reference TRBV7-3 and TRBJ2-1, the complete variable domain is GAGVSQTPSNKVTEKGKYVELRCDPISGHTALYWYRQSLGQGPEFLIYFQGTGAADDSGLPNDRFFAVRPEGSVSTLKIQRTERGDSAVYLCASSLASGVSYNEQFFGPGTRLTVL.

The CDR3 DNA follows: TGTGCCAGTAGTCAGACAGGGGGAAGAGGGACTGAAGCTTTCTTT. This sequence encodes CASSQTGGRGTEAFF. The V call is TRBV19, the J call TRBJ1-1, with 9 bases identical to TRBD1. Trimming at V came to 5 bases and at J to 5 bases, leaving 9 bases not matched to a gene. Per germline, CDR1 LNHDA and CDR2 SQIVND (reference sequence). The length of the CDR3 is 15 residues.

The V gene is TRBV7-2, the J gene TRBJ2-4; no reliable D call. The CDR3 has 13 residues. The ends were cut back, 1 base at V and 4 bases at J, with 5 bases in the middle. Germline V gene lookup returns CDR1 SGHTA and CDR2 FQGNSA. CDR3 bases: TGTGCCAGCAGCTTAGGTCCGAAAAACATTCAGTACTTC. Translated: CASSLGPKNIQYF.

V and J are TRBV5-1 and TRBJ2-6; no clear D gene. From germline, CDR1 is SGHRS and CDR2 YFSETQ. This CDR3 contains 15 residues. Trimming cost V 4 bases and J 0 bases, with 8 bases left between them. The CDR3 sequence is CASSLIPSGANVLTF. Written as DNA, the CDR3 is TGCGCCAGCAGCCTGATACCCTCTGGGGCCAACGTCCTGACTTTC.

The chain has TRBV19 and TRBJ2-2, with D uncertain. The CDR3 sequence is 13 residues long. Germline CDR1 reads LNHDA; CDR2 reads SQIVND (reference sequence). V was clipped by 0 bases and J by 11 bases, with 10 bases between them. The CDR3 spells CASSIDLGSELFF. CDR3 nucleotide sequence: TGTGCCAGTAGTATAGACTTGGGCTCCGAGCTGTTTTTT.

The chain combines TRBV5-1 with TRBJ2-7, with D tentatively TRBD2 (6 bases). Germline values: CDR1 SGHRS, CDR2 YFSETQ. CDR3 length: 15 amino acids. V lost 2 bases and J 8 bases, leaving 20 bases between the germline ends. The CDR3: CASSFPGLTREKQYF. The DNA for the CDR3 is TGCGCCAGCAGCTTCCCGGGACTCACCAGAGAGAAGCAGTACTTC.